The next 24 T cell receptor beta chains were all read from a single sample in a study of blood T cell repertoires in COVID-19. TCRdb keeps only in-frame clones here, not all; method: immunoSEQ multiplex PCR. The profile shows over 200,000 clones, about three quarters of them singletons. The sequenced sample consisted of peripheral blood. These receptors came from a woman over 75 with acute or convalescent COVID-19.

The V and J genes are TRBV5-1 and TRBJ2-3; the match to TRBD2 covers 7 bases. From germline, CDR1 is SGHRS and CDR2 YFSETQ. J gave up 4 bases and V 4 bases, and 9 bases lay outside the gene matches. The CDR3 contains 15 residues. CDR3 amino acids: CASSRGAGEPDTQYF. The CDR3 DNA follows: TGCGCCAGCAGCCGAGGGGCGGGAGAACCAGATACGCAGTATTTT. Variable domain in full (rest from reference TRBV5-1 and TRBJ2-3): KAGVTQTPRYLIKTRGQQVTLSCSPISGHRSVSWYQQTPGQGLQFLFEYFSETQRNKGNFPGRFSGRQFSNSRSEMNVSTLELGDSALYLCASSRGAGEPDTQYFGPGTRLTVL.

CDR3 amino acids: CASSWDSYGYTF. DNA of the CDR3: TGTGCCAGCAGCTGGGACTCCTATGGCTACACCTTC. V and J are TRBV7-2 and TRBJ1-2; D may be TRBD1 (5 bases). V was cut by 4 bases and J by 4 bases, with 7 bases left in between. Germline loops: CDR1 SGHTA, CDR2 FQGNSA. The CDR3 sequence is 12 residues long.

This clone was seen only a few times. This rearrangement joins TRBV18 to TRBJ2-7; 8 positions match TRBD1. This CDR3 has 13 amino acids. V gave up 6 bases and J gave up 4 bases; unmatched junction bases: 5. Germline V gene data show CDR1 as KGHSH and CDR2 as LQKENI. Here the CDR3 DNA reads TGTGCCAGCTCGAGGACAGGGTCGTACGAGCAGTACTTC. Translating gives CASSRTGSYEQYF.

The CDR3 nucleotides read TGTGCCAGCAGCCCGCCAACAGGGGCGAGCTCCTACGAGCAGTACTTC. Translated, it gives CASSPPTGASSYEQYF. The V gene is TRBV7-9, the J gene TRBJ2-7; 7 bases agree with TRBD1. This CDR3 is 16 amino acids long. CDR1 and CDR2 (germline): SEHNR, FQNEAQ (reference sequence). Trimming removed 5 bases from V and 0 bases from J; junction bases left unmatched: 10. The whole variable domain, remainder taken from reference TRBV7-9 and TRBJ2-7, is DTGVSQNPRHKITKRGQNVTFRCDPISEHNRLYWYRQTLGQGPEFLTYFQNEAQLEKSRLLSDRFSAERPKGSFSTLEIQRTEQGDSAMYLCASSPPTGASSYEQYFGPGTRLTVT.

This clone was observed a handful of times. This rearrangement joins TRBV27 to TRBJ2-3, with TRBD2 identical over 10 bases. Germline V gives CDR1 MNHEY, CDR2 SMNVEV (reference sequence). The V segment lost 5 bases and the J segment 3 bases; nucleotides outside the gene matches: 5. There are 15 residues in the CDR3. Here the CDR3 reads CASSRAGGLTDTQYF. As DNA, the CDR3 is TGTGCCAGCAGTCGAGCGGGAGGGCTGACAGATACGCAGTATTTT.

The chain combines TRBV2 with TRBJ1-2, with 8 nucleotides matching TRBD1. CDR1 and CDR2 from the germline V gene are SNHLY and FYNNEI. The trim removed 5 bases at V and 7 bases at J, leaving 6 bases unmatched. CDR3 length equals 13 residues. The CDR3 protein is CASSRDRTGGYTF. The CDR3 nucleotides read TGTGCCAGCAGTCGGGACAGGACGGGTGGCTACACCTTC.

The chain employs TRBV18 and TRBJ2-1; 7 bases are a match to TRBD2. The CDR3 totals 16 residues. V lost 5 bases to trimming and J lost 1 base; unmatched junction nucleotides: 8. CDR1 and CDR2 (germline): KGHSH, LQKENI. CDR3 nucleotides: TGTGCCAGCTCAAGGCGGGAGTGGGGGTCCTACAATGAGCAGTTCTTC. This translates into CASSRREWGSYNEQFF.

V and J are TRBV7-9 and TRBJ1-4; D call uncertain. The CDR3 has 11 residues. The V gene lost 2 bases and the J gene lost 8 bases, with 3 bases spanning the gap. Germline CDR1 and CDR2: SEHNR and FQNEAQ (reference sequence). CDR3 sequence (DNA): TGTGCCAGCAGCTTAACAGAAAAACTGTTTTTT. Translating it yields CASSLTEKLFF.

The genes are TRBV4-2 and TRBJ2-4; D is possibly TRBD2 (7 bases). Trimming removed 3 bases at V and 8 bases at J, with 17 bases between. The CDR3 sequence is 15 residues long. Germline lookup yields CDR1 LGHNA and CDR2 YNFKEQ. Written as DNA, the CDR3 is TGTGCCAGCAGCCAGGGCGGGGGACAATCCGACATTCAGTACTTC. Encoded protein: CASSQGGGQSDIQYF.

V gene TRBV6-5 combines with J gene TRBJ2-2; 7 nucleotides line up with TRBD1. This CDR3 is built from 14 residues. Per germline, CDR1 MNHEY and CDR2 SVGAGI. Trimming removed 6 bases from V and 4 bases from J; junction bases left unmatched: 5. This CDR3 reads CASRKGAGTGELFF. CDR3 bases: TGTGCCAGCAGAAAGGGGGCCGGCACCGGGGAGCTGTTTTTT.

The chain employs TRBV6-5 and TRBJ1-2; TRBD1 might be the D (6 bases). The CDR3 covers 11 residues. The germline gives CDR1 MNHEY, CDR2 SVGAGI. V dropped 6 bases and J dropped 11 bases, with 13 bases sitting between them. The CDR3: CASSARGLYTF. The CDR3 bases are TGTGCCAGCAGCGCCAGGGGTTTATACACCTTC.

This chain joins TRBV7-9 and TRBJ1-2; D is possibly TRBD1 (6 bases). With 2 bases removed from V and 8 bases from J, the gap between germline ends came to 12 bases. CDR1 is SEHNR and CDR2 is FQNEAQ in the germline V gene (reference sequence). This CDR3 is 13 amino acids long. The DNA of the CDR3 is TGTGCCAGCAGCTTATTACAGGGCTGGGGCTACACCTTC. Translating gives CASSLLQGWGYTF.

This rearrangement joins TRBV3-1 (or the pseudogene TRBV3-2) to TRBJ1-5, with 11 bases that match TRBD1. CDR1 is LGHDT and CDR2 is YNNKEL in the germline V gene (reference sequence). Losses at the gene ends were 1 base for V and 11 bases for J; bases not matched to a gene: 13. The CDR3 extends over 17 amino acids. DNA of the CDR3: TGTGCCAGCAGCCAAGGGACAGGGGGCCCCTCGGCGCCAGCCCAGCATTTT. Translating it yields CASSQGTGGPSAPAQHF.

The chain recombines TRBV4-3 with TRBJ1-1; 7 nucleotides agree with TRBD1. Germline lookup yields CDR1 LGHNA and CDR2 YSLEER. The trim removed 0 bases at V and 11 bases at J, leaving 12 bases unmatched. The CDR3 totals 15 residues. The CDR3, as DNA: TGCGCCAGCAGCCAAGAGTTACAGGGGACCTGGGGGGCTTTCTTT. Translating gives CASSQELQGTWGAFF.

The chain combines TRBV10-2 with TRBJ1-2, with TRBD1 identical over 9 bases. The J segment lost 4 bases and the V segment lost 0 bases, leaving 3 bases of the junction unmatched. The germline V gene has CDR1 WSHSY and CDR2 SAAADI. The CDR3 is 15 amino acids. The CDR3 sequence is CASSESGQGPYGYTF. CDR3 in DNA: TGCGCCAGCAGTGAGTCGGGACAGGGTCCCTATGGCTACACCTTC.

This clone has just a few counts. The chain uses TRBV12-5 and TRBJ2-1; tentative D call: TRBD1 (6 bases). Germline V gene sequence: CDR1 LGHNT, CDR2 FRNRAP. CDR3 length: 17 residues. The V end was cut by 0 bases, the J end by 0 bases, with 12 bases between. CDR3 sequence (DNA): TGTGCTAGTGGTTTGGTACAGGGCAGGAGCTCCTACAATGAGCAGTTCTTC. Protein sequence: CASGLVQGRSSYNEQFF.

The chain links TRBV12-3 or TRBV12-4 to TRBJ2-5; 7 bases line up with TRBD2. J was trimmed by 4 bases and V by 5 bases; bases with no gene match: 4. The CDR3 is 13 amino acids. The CDR3 bases are TGTGCCAGCAGTCGACTAGCAAGAGAGACCCAGTACTTC. Protein product: CASSRLARETQYF.

The count of this clone is one. V usage is TRBV11-3 and J usage is TRBJ2-3, with TRBD2 matching over 12 bases. The CDR3 spans 17 residues. Looked up from germline, CDR1 is SGHNT and CDR2 is YENEEA. V was pared by 5 bases and J by 1 base, with 7 bases of the junction left unmatched. DNA of the CDR3: TGTGCCAGCAGCGCTCGGACTAGCGGGAAAGGCACAGATACGCAGTATTTT. Protein product: CASSARTSGKGTDTQYF.

The gene calls are TRBV27 and TRBJ1-6; D may be TRBD1 (6 bases). This CDR3 is 13 amino acids long. The V and J ends lost 2 bases and 16 bases respectively, with 15 bases between them. In germline, CDR1 is MNHEY, CDR2 SMNVEV (reference sequence). CDR3 sequence reads: CASSLNGGGGLHF. CDR3 sequence (DNA): TGTGCCAGCAGTTTAAACGGTGGGGGCGGACTCCACTTT.

This sequence joins TRBV6-6 and TRBJ1-5, with 8 bases lining up with TRBD1. Germline V gene data show CDR1 as MNHNY and CDR2 as SVGAGI (reference sequence). This CDR3 region has 16 residues. Trimming removed 2 bases from V and 3 bases from J; junction bases left unmatched: 6. CDR3 amino acids: CASSYPRTGINQPQHF. The DNA for the CDR3 is TGTGCCAGCAGTTACCCTAGGACAGGGATCAATCAGCCCCAGCATTTT.

The V and J genes are TRBV5-1 and TRBJ1-3; TRBD1 aligns across 8 bases. The CDR3 consists of 14 residues. With V trimmed by 4 bases and J by 2 bases, 2 bases remained unmatched. Germline CDR1 is SGHRS and CDR2 is YFSETQ. CDR3 nucleotides: TGCGCCAGCAGCCCGGACAGGGCTGGAAACACCATATATTTT. It specifies CASSPDRAGNTIYF.

The V gene is TRBV10-2, the J gene TRBJ1-1; 9 bases match TRBD1. The J segment lost 4 bases and the V segment lost 6 bases, leaving 9 bases of the junction unmatched. The CDR3 extends over 15 amino acids. In germline, CDR1 is WSHSY, CDR2 SAAADI. DNA of the CDR3: TGCGCCAGCAGCCCTACAGGGGGCGCGGGCACTGAAGCTTTCTTT. Its protein is CASSPTGGAGTEAFF.

This chain uses TRBV5-1 with TRBJ1-2, with 9 bases aligning to TRBD1. The germline V gene encodes CDR1 SGHRS and CDR2 YFSETQ. After removal of 4 bases from V and 0 bases from J, the junction contained 7 bases not matched to a gene. The CDR3 totals 16 residues. The CDR3 is CASSPRDRETNYGYTF. In nucleotides, the CDR3 is TGCGCCAGCAGCCCAAGGGACAGGGAAACTAACTATGGCTACACCTTC.

The V and J genes are TRBV15 and TRBJ2-3; TRBD2 aligns across 7 bases. The CDR3 totals 15 residues. Germline V CDR1 and CDR2: LNHNV, YYDKDF (reference sequence). Trimming removed 2 bases from V and 7 bases from J; junction bases left unmatched: 9. CDR3 sequence reads: CATSRRGTGGNTQYF. In DNA, the CDR3 is TGTGCCACCAGCAGACGGGGGACGGGGGGAAATACGCAGTATTTT. Complete variable domain (other parts from reference TRBV15 and TRBJ2-3): DAMVIQNPRYQVTQFGKPVTLSCSQTLNHNVMYWYQQKSSQAPKLLFHYYDKDFNNEADTPDNFQSRRPNTSFCFLDIRSPGLGDTAMYLCATSRRGTGGNTQYFGPGTRLTVL.